The present T cell receptor beta chain was sequenced within a study of T cell responses to AZD1222 COVID-19 vaccine. V was pared by 1 base and J by 7 bases, with 17 bases between. The V gene's germline CDR1 is SGHTA and CDR2 FQGNSA. The CDR3 is made up of 16 amino acids. Some clones are missing from TCRdb's copy, which holds only in-frame ones; the method was immunoSEQ multiplex PCR. The sample includes tens of thousands of clones, around 88% of them seen just once. The chain employs TRBV7-2 and TRBJ2-1; D might be TRBD1 (5 bases). The receptor was isolated from an adult in good health. The material sequenced was peripheral blood, taken on day 0 of MenACWY control vaccination. In nucleotides, the CDR3 is TGTGCCAGCAGCTTAGATTCTGGGCCAGGGCGTAATGAGCAGTTCTTC. Its protein is CASSLDSGPGRNEQFF.